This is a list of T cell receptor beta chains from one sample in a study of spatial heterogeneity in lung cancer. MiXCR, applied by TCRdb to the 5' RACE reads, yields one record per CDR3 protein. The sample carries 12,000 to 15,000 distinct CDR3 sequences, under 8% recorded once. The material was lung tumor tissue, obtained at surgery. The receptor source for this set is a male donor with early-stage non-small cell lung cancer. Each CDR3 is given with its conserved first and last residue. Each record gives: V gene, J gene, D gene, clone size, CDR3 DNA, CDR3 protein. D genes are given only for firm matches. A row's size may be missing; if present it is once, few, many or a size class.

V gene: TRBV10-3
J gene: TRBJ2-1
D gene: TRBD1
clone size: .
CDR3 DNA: TGTGCCACCGGAGGGACAGGGGTCGGGAATGAGCAGTTCTTC
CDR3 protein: CATGGTGVGNEQFF

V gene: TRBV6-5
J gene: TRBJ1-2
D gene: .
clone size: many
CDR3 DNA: TGTGCCAGCAGTTATGAGGGTGACTATGGCTACACCTTC
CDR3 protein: CASSYEGDYGYTF

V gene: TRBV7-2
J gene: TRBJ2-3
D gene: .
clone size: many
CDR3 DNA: TGTGCCAGCAGCGTCACAGATACGCAGTATTTT
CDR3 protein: CASSVTDTQYF

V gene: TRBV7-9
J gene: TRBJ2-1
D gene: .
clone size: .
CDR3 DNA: TGTGCCAGCAGCTTAGCTTCCAGCAACAATGAGCAGTTCTTC
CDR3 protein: CASSLASSNNEQFF

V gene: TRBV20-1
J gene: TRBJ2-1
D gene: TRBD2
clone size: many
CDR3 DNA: TGCAGTGCTATGACTAGCTGGAGCTACAATGAGCAGTTCTTC
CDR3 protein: CSAMTSWSYNEQFF

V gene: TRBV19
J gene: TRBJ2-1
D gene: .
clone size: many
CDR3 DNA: TGTGCCAGTAGTATCGGGGCGGCCGTCACTGAGCAGTTCTTC
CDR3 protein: CASSIGAAVTEQFF

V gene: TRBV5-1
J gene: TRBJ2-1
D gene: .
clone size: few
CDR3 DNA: TGCGCCAGCAGCCCAGGGTACGGGCACAATGAGCAGTTCTTC
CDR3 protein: CASSPGYGHNEQFF

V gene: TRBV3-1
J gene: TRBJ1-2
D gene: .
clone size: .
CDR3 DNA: TGTGCCAGCAGCCAAGAAAGCTACGGGCTGGGCTATGGCTACACCTTC
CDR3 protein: CASSQESYGLGYGYTF

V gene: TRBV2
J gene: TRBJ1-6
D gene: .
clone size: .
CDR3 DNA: TGTGCCAGCAGTGAGTGGGGGCGACAGAATTCACCCCTCCACTTT
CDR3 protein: CASSEWGRQNSPLHF

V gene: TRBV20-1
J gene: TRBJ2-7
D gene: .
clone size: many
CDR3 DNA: TGCAGGGCGGACAGCGACTACGAGCAGTACTTC
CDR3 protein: CRADSDYEQYF

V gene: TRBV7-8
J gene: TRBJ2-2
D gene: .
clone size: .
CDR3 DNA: TGTGCCAGCAGCTTGGGGATTACCGGGGAGCTGTTTTTT
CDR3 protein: CASSLGITGELFF